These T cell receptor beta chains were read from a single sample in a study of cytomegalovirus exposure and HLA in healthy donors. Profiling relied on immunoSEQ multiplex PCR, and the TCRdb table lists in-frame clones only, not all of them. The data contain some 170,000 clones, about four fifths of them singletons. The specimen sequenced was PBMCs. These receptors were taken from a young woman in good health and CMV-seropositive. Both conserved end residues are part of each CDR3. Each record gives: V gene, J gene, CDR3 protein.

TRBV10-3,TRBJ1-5,CATTGGLEGQPQHF
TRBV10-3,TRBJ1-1,CAIMGQGFTEAFF
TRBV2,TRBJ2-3,CASSHGQGGPDTQYF
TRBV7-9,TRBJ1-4,CASSLVLAGTNEKLFF
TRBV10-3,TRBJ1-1,CAISEGFVSTEAFF
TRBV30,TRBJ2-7,CAWSVRGKAYEQYF
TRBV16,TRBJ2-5,CASGYSVQETQYF
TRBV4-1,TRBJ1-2,CASSQDVRRDYYTF
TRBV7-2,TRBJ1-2,CASSLGVRGAGYTF
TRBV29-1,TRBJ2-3,CSGTTGTGGADTQYF
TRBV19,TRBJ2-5,CASSPRSGTGESIGRETQYF
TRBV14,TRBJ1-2,CASSQGRVSGYTF
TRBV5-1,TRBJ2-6,CASSNTGPGANVLTF
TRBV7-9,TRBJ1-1,CASSLSVRNTEAFF
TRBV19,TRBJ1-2,CASKSGRRYGYTF
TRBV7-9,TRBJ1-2,CASSLVIFNQGNYTF
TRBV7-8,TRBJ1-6,CASLGAGGSPLHF
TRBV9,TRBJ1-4,CASSVGAGGSNEKLFF
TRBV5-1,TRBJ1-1,CASSLGPQGDTKANTEAFF
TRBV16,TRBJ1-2,CASSPAVISGYTF
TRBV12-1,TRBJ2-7,CARVSPYRVTRGVHEQYF
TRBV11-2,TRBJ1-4,CASSPRQARGEKLFF